These 14 T cell receptor beta chains came from one sample sequenced in a study of T cells in Graves' hyperthyroidism and ophthalmopathy. RNA transcripts gave rise to amplified TCR beta CDR3 regions. In the first-round RT-PCR of the TCR CDR3, the HTBI primer set was used. TCRdb ran MiXCR on the multiplex PCR reads and lists one entry per CDR3 protein. The table lists a few hundred thousand distinct CDR3 sequences, around 14% of them singletons. The source material was blood. The source of these receptors is a woman aged 25 to 39 with Graves' hyperthyroidism that later progressed to Graves' ophthalmopathy.

This clonotype has a count of ten or more. The V gene is TRBV30, the J gene TRBJ2-3; no clear D gene. V lost 4 bases and J 5 bases, leaving 7 bases between the germline ends. The CDR3 runs 11 residues. CDR1 is GTSNPN and CDR2 is SVGIG in the germline V gene (reference sequence). The CDR3 here is CAWNLVDTQYF. The CDR3 coding sequence is TGTGCCTGGAATCTTGTAGATACGCAGTATTTT.

The table lists this clonotype with a few counts. The chain links TRBV20-1 to TRBJ1-3; D not certain. The CDR3 covers 18 residues. Deletions cut 2 bases from V and 0 bases from J, with 20 bases between. The V gene's germline CDR1 is DFQATT and CDR2 SNEGSKA (reference sequence). CDR3 loop: CSARWGNADPHSGNTIYF. The CDR3 nucleotides are TGCAGTGCTAGATGGGGAAACGCGGACCCCCACTCTGGAAACACCATATATTTT.

This clonotype was seen once. The junction differs from germline at one of its ends, possibly a read error. The chain employs TRBV28 and TRBJ2-5, with 13 positions matching TRBD2. The CDR3 length is 17 residues. Germline values: CDR1 MDHEN, CDR2 SYDVKM. CDR3 sequence reads: CAGSRLAGGSNQDTQYF. In nucleotides, the CDR3 is TGTGCCGGCAGTAGACTAGCGGGAGGATCTAACCAAGATACCCAGTACTTC.

This clonotype was counted many times. The rearrangement uses TRBV11-2 and TRBJ1-1; D is undetermined. V lost 9 bases, J lost 3 bases, and 5 bases lay in between. Germline V gene sequence: CDR1 SGHAT, CDR2 FQNNGV. This CDR3 contains 10 residues. The CDR3 coding sequence is TGTGCCAGTGGGGACACTGAAGCTTTCTTT. It is translated as CASGDTEAFF.

This clonotype was recorded a few times. V is TRBV7-9 and J is TRBJ1-2, with D possibly matching TRBD1 (6 bases). Trimming removed 0 bases at V and 4 bases at J, with 15 bases between. Germline V gene sequence: CDR1 SEHNR, CDR2 FQNEAQ (reference sequence). The length of the CDR3 is 16 residues. The CDR3 bases are TGTGCCAGCAGCTTAGCCACAGGAGGGGGATTCTATGGCTACACCTTC. This translates into CASSLATGGGFYGYTF.

The V and J genes are TRBV11-2 and TRBJ1-6, with 7 bases aligning to TRBD1. The germline gives CDR1 SGHAT, CDR2 FQNNGV. The ends lost 4 bases at V and 5 bases at J; junction bases unmatched: 5. The CDR3 sequence is 15 residues long. The CDR3, as DNA: TGTGCCAGCAGCTACACCGGGACAGATAATTCACCCCTCCACTTT. Translation gives CASSYTGTDNSPLHF.

A word on this clonotype: Germline and junction disagree at one end, which may indicate a read error. V usage is TRBV9 and J usage is TRBJ2-2, with D possibly being TRBD2 (5 bases). CDR3 length: 13 residues. Germline V gives CDR1 SGDLS, CDR2 YYNGEE. Here the CDR3 reads CASSGTNTGEPFF. In DNA form, the CDR3 reads TGTGCCAGCAGCGGAACGAACACCGGGGAGCCGTTTTTT.

This clonotype was detected ten times or more. The CDR3 spells CASRLGGALSYEQYF. The CDR3 nucleotides read TGTGCCAGCAGATTAGGCGGGGCTCTCTCCTACGAGCAGTACTTC. The chain carries TRBV27 and TRBJ2-7, with D perhaps TRBD2 (6 bases). The germline gives CDR1 MNHEY, CDR2 SMNVEV (reference sequence). CDR3 length equals 15 residues. The V end was cut by 6 bases, the J end by 0 bases, with 15 bases between.

This clonotype was observed at least ten times. The J gene is TRBJ2-3, the V gene TRBV14; 14 nucleotides align to TRBD2. V was pared by 4 bases and J by 2 bases, with 8 bases of the junction left unmatched. The germline V gene has CDR1 SGHDN and CDR2 FVKESK. The CDR3 totals 18 residues. CDR3 sequence reads: CASSPRTSGRPDTDTQYF. DNA for the CDR3: TGTGCCAGCAGCCCACGGACTAGCGGGAGGCCGGACACAGATACGCAGTATTTT.

The sample holds a few counts of this clonotype. V usage is TRBV30 and J usage is TRBJ1-1, with a weak D call TRBD1 (6 bases). The CDR3 loop spans 14 amino acids. The V and J ends lost 2 bases and 1 base respectively, with 11 bases between them. Per germline, CDR1 GTSNPN and CDR2 SVGIG (reference sequence). The CDR3 bases are TGTGCCTGGAGTATACAGGGAGCGAACACTGAAGCTTTCTTT. It specifies CAWSIQGANTEAFF.

This clonotype showed up many times. The rearrangement joins TRBV18 to TRBJ1-2; D is possibly TRBD1 (5 bases). Germline-derived CDR1 and CDR2 are KGHSH and LQKENI. This CDR3 is built from 13 residues. V was shortened by 5 bases and J by 5 bases, with 12 bases between the two germline ends. CDR3 in DNA: TGTGCCAGCTCATGGGACGTACTGTATGGCTACACCTTC. Its translation: CASSWDVLYGYTF.

This clonotype was seen many times. The chain links TRBV6-1 to TRBJ2-7; a weak D match, TRBD1 (6 bases). Germline lookup yields CDR1 MNHNS and CDR2 SASEGT. The germline V and J ends were trimmed by 8 bases and 2 bases, with 16 bases remaining between them. This CDR3 is 14 amino acids long. The CDR3 here is CASRDQQGAYEQYF. CDR3 sequence (DNA): TGTGCCAGCCGAGACCAACAGGGTGCCTACGAGCAGTACTTC.

As concerns this clonotype: The germline gene is not matched at one end of the junction; a read error may be the cause. The CDR3 DNA sequence: TGTGCCAGCAGCCGGGGACAGGGTATACACTTC. The encoded protein is CASSRGQGIHF. V and J are TRBV28 and TRBJ2-5, with TRBD1 identical over 9 bases. CDR3 length equals 11 residues. The germline V gene has CDR1 MDHEN and CDR2 SYDVKM.

The CDR3 loop is CASNPSGGLTTESTDTQYF. The DNA for the CDR3 is TGTGCCAGCAATCCCTCGGGGGGTCTTACTACAGAGAGCACAGATACGCAGTATTTT. The V gene is TRBV12-3 or TRBV12-4, the J gene TRBJ2-3, with 7 bases lining up with TRBD2. The CDR3 contains 19 residues. Unmatched junction bases numbered 19, after V lost 7 bases and J lost 0 bases.